The rows below give T cell receptor beta chains drawn from one sample of a study of T cells expressing NK-cell markers. TCRdb reanalyzed the 5' RACE reads and collapses them to one entry per CDR3 protein, without DNA. The listing contains a few hundred thousand distinct CDR3 sequences. The material sequenced was blood T cells: a sorted CD56 or NKG2C T cell subset, CD4+ or CD8+ T cells, or bulk PBMC T cells (not recorded which). These receptors came from a woman aged 50 to 60 in good health. Both conserved end residues are part of each CDR3. Fields, in order: CDR3 length, V gene, J gene, CDR3 protein.

cdr3_length: 13
v_call: TRBV19
j_call: TRBJ2-1
cdr3_aa: CASSIDRSAEQFF

cdr3_length: 13
v_call: TRBV5-1
j_call: TRBJ2-1
cdr3_aa: CASSLEAIGEQFF

cdr3_length: 13
v_call: TRBV20-1
j_call: TRBJ1-4
cdr3_aa: CSASGRKEEKLFF

cdr3_length: 13
v_call: TRBV6-5
j_call: TRBJ1-1
cdr3_aa: CAVQGRGDTEAFF

cdr3_length: 17
v_call: TRBV7-9
j_call: TRBJ2-7
cdr3_aa: CASSPGSLDRGSYEQYF

cdr3_length: 11
v_call: TRBV5-1
j_call: TRBJ1-1
cdr3_aa: CASRRDTEAFF

cdr3_length: 15
v_call: TRBV11-2
j_call: TRBJ1-4
cdr3_aa: CASSFAGATNEKLFF

cdr3_length: 14
v_call: TRBV12-3/TRBV12-4
j_call: TRBJ1-1
cdr3_aa: CASSSPGPSTEAFF

cdr3_length: 17
v_call: TRBV7-9
j_call: TRBJ2-3
cdr3_aa: CASSLRPRPSSTDTQYF

cdr3_length: 19
v_call: TRBV7-9
j_call: TRBJ2-7
cdr3_aa: CASSLERFMATSPPYEQYF

cdr3_length: 15
v_call: TRBV15
j_call: TRBJ2-1
cdr3_aa: CATSSGTSGYNEQFF

cdr3_length: 15
v_call: TRBV15
j_call: TRBJ2-2
cdr3_aa: CATSRDLRGTGELFF

cdr3_length: 17
v_call: TRBV9
j_call: TRBJ2-5
cdr3_aa: CASSVAPGLAGGETQYF

cdr3_length: 13
v_call: TRBV12-3/TRBV12-4
j_call: TRBJ2-6
cdr3_aa: CASTPSAANVLTF

cdr3_length: 16
v_call: TRBV2
j_call: TRBJ2-2
cdr3_aa: CASSEKGPSITGELFF

cdr3_length: 16
v_call: TRBV20-1
j_call: TRBJ2-5
cdr3_aa: CSASGTGDRVGETQYF

cdr3_length: 15
v_call: TRBV25-1
j_call: TRBJ1-1
cdr3_aa: CASQNDWGDDTEAFF

cdr3_length: 12
v_call: TRBV20-1
j_call: TRBJ1-4
cdr3_aa: CSAWTGEEKLFF

cdr3_length: 17
v_call: TRBV21-1
j_call: TRBJ2-1
cdr3_aa: CASSNSRPGLAYNEQFF

cdr3_length: 15
v_call: TRBV20-1
j_call: TRBJ1-4
cdr3_aa: CSALDRGTNLEKLFF

cdr3_length: 15
v_call: TRBV2
j_call: TRBJ2-3
cdr3_aa: CATPGGLAGVDTQYF

cdr3_length: 15
v_call: TRBV7-9
j_call: TRBJ1-4
cdr3_aa: CASSLEQGRYEKLFF